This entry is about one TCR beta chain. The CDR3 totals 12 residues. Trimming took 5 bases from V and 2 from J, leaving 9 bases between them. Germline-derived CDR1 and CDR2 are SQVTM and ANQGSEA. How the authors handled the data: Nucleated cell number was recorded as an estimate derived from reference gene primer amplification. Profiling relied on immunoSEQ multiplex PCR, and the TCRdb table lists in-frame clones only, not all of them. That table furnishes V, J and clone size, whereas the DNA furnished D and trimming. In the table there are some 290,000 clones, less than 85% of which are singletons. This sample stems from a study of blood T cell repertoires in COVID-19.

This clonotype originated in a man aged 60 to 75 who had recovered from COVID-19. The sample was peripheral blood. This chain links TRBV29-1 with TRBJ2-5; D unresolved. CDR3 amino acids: CSVSPGQETQYF. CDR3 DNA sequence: TGCAGCGTTAGTCCGGGTCAAGAGACCCAGTACTTC.